The rows below give T cell receptor beta chains drawn from one sample of a study of blood T cells in healthy people across ages. Each CDR3 protein gets one entry after TCRdb re-called the 5' RACE reads with MiXCR. The profile covers some 750,000 distinct CDR3 sequences, with 22% appearing a single time and 22% taken by the ten largest. Sequencing input: blood. These TCRs come from a man in his 70s in good health. Both conserved end residues are trimmed from each CDR3. The order of the fields is CDR3 protein, D gene, CDR3 length, V gene, J gene. The D gene is left open where the match is weak.

CDR3: SARDLSGRGEKLF
D: -
length: 13
V: TRBV20-1
J: TRBJ1-4

CDR3: AIRVAGWDEQF
D: -
length: 11
V: TRBV7-8
J: -

CDR3: AISEGLAGVTGELF
D: TRBD2
length: 14
V: TRBV10-3
J: TRBJ2-2

CDR3: ASSLGTPKGEQF
D: -
length: 12
V: TRBV19
J: -

CDR3: ASSFSYGTNEQF
D: -
length: 12
V: TRBV6-5
J: TRBJ2-1

CDR3: ASSPRIAKNIQY
D: -
length: 12
V: TRBV7-6
J: TRBJ2-4

CDR3: ASSVGLLKQTTNEKLF
D: -
length: 16
V: TRBV9
J: TRBJ1-4

CDR3: ASSYYGQEETQY
D: TRBD1
length: 12
V: TRBV6-5
J: TRBJ2-5

CDR3: ASSPKALGAGLLAAF
D: -
length: 15
V: TRBV7-9
J: TRBJ1-1

CDR3: ASSGGSRPAF
D: -
length: 10
V: TRBV28
J: TRBJ1-1

CDR3: ASSTRGESEAF
D: -
length: 11
V: TRBV5-5
J: TRBJ1-1

CDR3: ASSYHRLRTFQETQY
D: -
length: 15
V: TRBV3-1
J: TRBJ2-5

CDR3: ACRYQGGSGETQY
D: -
length: 13
V: TRBV28
J: TRBJ2-5

CDR3: ASSLGLAGKIQETQY
D: TRBD2
length: 15
V: TRBV5-5
J: TRBJ2-5

CDR3: ATRGARVGELF
D: -
length: 11
V: TRBV24-1
J: TRBJ2-2

CDR3: ASIELILGGKAF
D: -
length: 12
V: TRBV6-1
J: TRBJ1-1

CDR3: ASRQDTAYEQY
D: -
length: 11
V: TRBV28
J: -

CDR3: ASASDRANGNQPQH
D: TRBD1
length: 14
V: TRBV12-5
J: TRBJ1-5

CDR3: ASSYYRFGSNQPQH
D: -
length: 14
V: TRBV7-8
J: TRBJ1-5

CDR3: ASSHDSRPSGNTIY
D: -
length: 14
V: TRBV4-3
J: TRBJ1-3

CDR3: ASSMRRTGGNTEAF
D: TRBD1
length: 14
V: TRBV19
J: TRBJ1-1

CDR3: ASSPGTGGSGANVLT
D: TRBD1
length: 15
V: TRBV18
J: TRBJ2-6

CDR3: ASQGREAF
D: -
length: 8
V: TRBV28
J: TRBJ1-1

CDR3: ASSLVARTDTQY
D: -
length: 12
V: TRBV5-1
J: TRBJ2-3

CDR3: ASSYEPGVQPQH
D: -
length: 12
V: TRBV7-2
J: TRBJ1-5

CDR3: ASSLVQGLGETQY
D: -
length: 13
V: TRBV5-1
J: TRBJ2-5

CDR3: ASSPRLGRQADTQY
D: -
length: 14
V: TRBV11-2
J: TRBJ2-3

CDR3: ASSPYGGTSYTDTQY
D: -
length: 15
V: TRBV7-2
J: TRBJ2-3

CDR3: ASSQNPGSSYNEQF
D: -
length: 14
V: TRBV3-1
J: TRBJ2-1

CDR3: ASSDQRNVGLEKLF
D: -
length: 14
V: TRBV5-1
J: TRBJ1-4

CDR3: ASSQDSVRTVNTEAF
D: -
length: 15
V: TRBV14
J: TRBJ1-1

CDR3: AWQTGGSYGYT
D: TRBD1
length: 11
V: TRBV30
J: TRBJ1-2

CDR3: ASSQAGFGNTIY
D: -
length: 12
V: TRBV14
J: TRBJ1-3

CDR3: SARDLSGRGGTQY
D: TRBD2
length: 13
V: TRBV20-1
J: TRBJ2-3

CDR3: ASSFGWGSGSLRGYT
D: -
length: 15
V: TRBV27
J: TRBJ1-2

CDR3: ASKLDYNEQF
D: -
length: 10
V: TRBV6-6
J: TRBJ2-1

CDR3: SVPGLAGGSSYNEQF
D: TRBD2
length: 15
V: TRBV29-1
J: TRBJ2-1

CDR3: ATSRSLGYTEAF
D: -
length: 12
V: TRBV7-9
J: TRBJ1-1

CDR3: ASSSIWSGANVLT
D: -
length: 13
V: TRBV12-3/TRBV12-4
J: TRBJ2-6

CDR3: ASSPTEQETQY
D: -
length: 11
V: TRBV12-3/TRBV12-4
J: TRBJ2-5

CDR3: ASSLQNNNYEQY
D: -
length: 12
V: TRBV18
J: TRBJ2-7

CDR3: STSQGAEAF
D: TRBD1
length: 9
V: TRBV20-1
J: TRBJ1-1

CDR3: ASSYSPDSHGGNTQY
D: -
length: 15
V: TRBV6-5
J: TRBJ2-4

CDR3: SARSSGRAGNEQF
D: TRBD2
length: 13
V: TRBV20-1
J: TRBJ2-1

CDR3: ASSEQVAVSNTEAL
D: -
length: 14
V: TRBV7-6
J: TRBJ1-1

CDR3: ATSSGTGASYEQY
D: TRBD1
length: 13
V: TRBV12-3/TRBV12-4
J: -